This T cell receptor beta chain derives from a study of CD8+ T cells in alopecia areata. The V and J ends lost 5 bases and 0 bases respectively, with 8 bases between them. Looked up from germline, CDR1 is PRHDT and CDR2 is FYEKMQ (reference sequence). The CDR3 has 13 amino acids. Extracted from the samples, RNA was reverse transcribed into cDNA to serve as the sequencing template. Some clones are missing from TCRdb's copy, which holds only in-frame ones; the method was immunoSEQ multiplex PCR. The data show around 170,000 clones, around 51% seen once. Treatment here: oral pan-JAK inhibitor, 5-10 mg twice daily. General study findings and limits: Tofacitinib significantly reduced both scalp clonality and expanded CD8+ clones among the top 100. Possibly because of HLA-related factors, TCR sharing was less clear across patients than in mice.

The sample holds a few counts of this clone. Its antigen is currently unknown. The J gene is TRBJ2-7, the V gene TRBV13, with a weak D call TRBD1 (5 bases). This sequence originates from a human donor with alopecia areata. The source was CD8+ T cells sorted from blood, collected at week 52, from a patient treated with tofacitinib. CDR3 coding DNA: TGTGCCAGCAGCCCGGACAACTCCTACGAGCAGTACTTC. As protein: CASSPDNSYEQYF.